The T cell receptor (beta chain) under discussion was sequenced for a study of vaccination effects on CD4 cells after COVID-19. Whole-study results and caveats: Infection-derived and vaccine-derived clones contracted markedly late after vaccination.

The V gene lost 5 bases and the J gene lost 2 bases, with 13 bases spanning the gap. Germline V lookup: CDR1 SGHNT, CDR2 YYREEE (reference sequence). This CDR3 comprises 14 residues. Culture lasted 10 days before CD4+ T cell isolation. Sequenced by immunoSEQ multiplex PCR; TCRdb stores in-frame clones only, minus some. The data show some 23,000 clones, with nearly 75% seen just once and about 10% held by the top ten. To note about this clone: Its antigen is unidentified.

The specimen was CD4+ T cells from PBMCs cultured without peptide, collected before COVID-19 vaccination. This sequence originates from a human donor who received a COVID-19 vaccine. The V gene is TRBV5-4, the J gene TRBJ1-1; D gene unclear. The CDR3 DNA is TGTGCCAGCAGGGTAGAGACGGGAAACACTGAAGCTTTCTTT. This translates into CASRVETGNTEAFF.